Listed below are T cell receptor beta chains from one sample, sequenced in a study of T-cell reconstitution after alpha-beta-depleted transplantation in children. From the PCR reads, TCRdb called clonotypes with MiXCR, one entry per CDR3 protein. The table shows over 200,000 distinct CDR3 sequences, with around 9.2% occurring only once. The specimen was PBMCs, mostly from graft donor cells, collected 360 days after TCRalphabeta/CD19-depleted stem cell transplant. The receptors come from a male patient aged 2-15 years who had a stem cell transplant for acute myeloid leukemia, so the T cells may come from the graft donor. The CDR3 runs from the conserved cysteine through the conserved F or W. A D gene is named only where the DNA matches it firmly. Not every row has a clone size; where given, it reads once, few, many or a size class.

size,J,D,V,DNA,CDR3
many,TRBJ2-7,NA,TRBV3-1,TGTGCCAGCAGCCAAAGCTCCGAGCAGTACTTC,CASSQSSEQYF
many,TRBJ2-2,NA,TRBV20-1,TGCAGTGCTACTAGTATTCGGTACACCGGGGAGCTGTTTTTT,CSATSIRYTGELFF
few,TRBJ1-4,NA,TRBV12-3/TRBV12-4,TGTGCCAGCAAGCGCCGGGACACTCATGAAAAACTGTTTTTT,CASKRRDTHEKLFF
NA,TRBJ2-1,NA,TRBV27,TGTGCCAGCAGTTTGCAGGGTGCTAGCAATGAGCAGTTCTTC,CASSLQGASNEQFF
NA,TRBJ2-1,NA,TRBV5-1,TGCGCCAGCAGCCCCAGCCTCCGGATTCGGGATGAGCAGTTCTTC,CASSPSLRIRDEQFF
NA,TRBJ2-5,NA,TRBV20-1,TGCAGTGCTAGAGATGATCTATGGGGACAATATATTCAGGAGACCCAGTACTTC,CSARDDLWGQYIQETQYF
NA,TRBJ1-1,NA,TRBV11-2,TGTGCCAGCAGCTTAGTTCTGGGGTCTGAAGCTTTCTTT,CASSLVLGSEAFF
few,TRBJ2-7,NA,TRBV25-1,TGTGCCAGCAGTGGACTCTACGAGCAGTACTTC,CASSGLYEQYF
many,TRBJ1-1,NA,TRBV5-1,TGCGCCAGCAGCCCCCGGGACACCTACACTGAAGCTTTCTTT,CASSPRDTYTEAFF
many,TRBJ2-3,NA,TRBV5-1,TGCGCCAGCAGTAAAAAGCCGATTAGCACAGATACGCAGTATTTT,CASSKKPISTDTQYF
many,TRBJ2-1,NA,TRBV11-1,TGTGCCAGCAGCTTAGAAGGACAGTTGAGCTCCTACAATGAGCAGTTCTTC,CASSLEGQLSSYNEQFF
many,TRBJ2-7,NA,TRBV5-1,TGTGCCAGCAGTTTTAGCGGTACCTACGAGCAGTACTTC,CASSFSGTYEQYF
NA,TRBJ1-6,NA,TRBV12-3/TRBV12-4,TGTGCCAGCAGTCAGCAGGACGGGTCACCCCTCCACTTT,CASSQQDGSPLHF
NA,TRBJ2-5,TRBD1,TRBV5-6,TGTGCCACGACAGGGGGTGCCCTCAGTGAGACCCAGTACTTC,CATTGGALSETQYF
many,TRBJ2-2,NA,TRBV12-3/TRBV12-4,TGTGCCAGCAGTCCTCTCCCCGGGGAGCTGTTTTTT,CASSPLPGELFF
NA,TRBJ2-6,NA,TRBV20-1,TGCAGTGCTATAGGGGACTCTGGGGCCAACGTCCTGACTTTC,CSAIGDSGANVLTF
few,TRBJ2-7,NA,TRBV20-1,TGCAGTGCTAGACCCCCCGGCCGGGGAGTAGCGTACCCCTACGAGCAGTACTTC,CSARPPGRGVAYPYEQYF
NA,TRBJ2-1,TRBD1,TRBV10-3,TGTGCCATCAGTGAGTCACGGGACAGGGTCTCCTACAATGAGCAGTTCTTC,CAISESRDRVSYNEQFF
few,TRBJ2-7,TRBD2,TRBV20-1,TGCAGTGCTTTGCGACTAGCGGGGATCTTCTCCTACGAGCAGTACTTC,CSALRLAGIFSYEQYF
NA,TRBJ1-5,NA,TRBV12-3/TRBV12-4,TGTGCCAGCAGTTTAAATGTCATGCCCCAGCATTTT,CASSLNVMPQHF
NA,TRBJ2-3,TRBD2,TRBV7-2,TGTGCCAGCAGCTCCAAAACTAGCGGGAGCCCAGATACGCAGTATTTT,CASSSKTSGSPDTQYF
many,TRBJ1-4,TRBD1,TRBV20-1,TGCAGTGCTAGAGATCCCGGACAGGCCTTAGAAAAACTGTTTTTT,CSARDPGQALEKLFF
many,TRBJ1-2,NA,TRBV7-9,TGTGCCAGCAGCTCCGGTGGCGGCTACACCTTC,CASSSGGGYTF
NA,TRBJ2-5,NA,TRBV4-1,TGCGCCAGCAGCCAAGACCGCGGGACGGCCGCGGAGACCCAGTACTTC,CASSQDRGTAAETQYF
NA,TRBJ1-5,NA,TRBV20-1,TGCAGTGCCCCCCGGGCAGGGTCTAATCAGCCCCAGCATTTT,CSAPRAGSNQPQHF
few,TRBJ2-2,NA,TRBV12-3/TRBV12-4,TGTGCCAGCAGCGCGGGGGAGCTGTTTTTT,CASSAGELFF
few,TRBJ2-1,TRBD2,TRBV24-1,TGTGCCACCAGTGATGACGGAGCGGGAGGTTATGAGCAGTTCTTC,CATSDDGAGGYEQFF
many,TRBJ2-5,NA,TRBV12-3/TRBV12-4,TGTGCCAGCACCCCAGGGGGGCTAGGAGAGACCCAGTACTTC,CASTPGGLGETQYF
many,TRBJ2-7,NA,TRBV29-1,TGCAGCGTCTACGGGACAAACCCCTTCTACGAGCAGTACTTC,CSVYGTNPFYEQYF
many,TRBJ2-1,TRBD2,TRBV12-3/TRBV12-4,TGTGCCAGCAGTCTACTGTTAGCGGGAGTTCGTGAGCAGTTCTTC,CASSLLLAGVREQFF
NA,TRBJ1-5,NA,TRBV7-9,TGTGCCAGCAGCTCATTCGGGCAGCCCCAGCATTTT,CASSSFGQPQHF
NA,TRBJ1-1,NA,TRBV20-1,TGCAGTGCTAGAGAGGGGGCACGTCTGAACACTGAAGCTTTCTTT,CSAREGARLNTEAFF